A single T cell receptor (beta chain) is shown here with its context. As originally analysed: Estimation of nucleated cell counts relied on the amplification of reference gene primers. Libraries were prepared by immunoSEQ multiplex PCR; TCRdb keeps only in-frame clonotypes and omits some of them. Clone size and the V and J calls come from that table; the DNA yielded D and trimming. The profile shows hundreds of thousands of clones, 75% to 90% of them singletons. The data were taken from a study of blood T cell repertoires in COVID-19. Overall study: Acute and convalescent COVID-19 specimens originated in the United States, Italy and Spain.

CDR1 is KGHSH and CDR2 is LQKENI in the germline V gene. The CDR3 is 16 amino acids. The J segment lost 9 bases and the V segment lost 0 bases, leaving 10 bases of the junction unmatched. This sequence was found in a man between 60 and 75 years old who had recovered from COVID-19. This rearrangement joins TRBV18 to TRBJ2-1, with 8 bases matching TRBD2. Sequencing input: peripheral blood. In DNA form, the CDR3 reads TGTGCCAGCTCACCACCTGGCGGGGGGCCCGTTGCTGAGCAGTTCTTC. Its protein is CASSPPGGGPVAEQFF. The full variable domain, completed using reference TRBV18 and TRBJ2-1, is NAGVMQNPRHLVRRRGQEARLRCSPMKGHSHVYWYRQLPEEGLKFMVYLQKENIIDESGMPKERFSAEFPKEGPSILRIQQVVRGDSAAYFCASSPPGGGPVAEQFFGPGTRLTVL.